A selection of T cell receptor beta chains follows, all from one sample in a study of blood T cell repertoires in COVID-19. Libraries were prepared by immunoSEQ multiplex PCR; TCRdb keeps only in-frame clonotypes and omits some of them. Altogether about 140,000 clones are present, roughly 78% being singletons, with the ten largest covering around 4%. Input material: peripheral blood. The receptors originated from a man between 60 and 75 years old with acute or convalescent COVID-19. Both conserved end residues are part of each CDR3. D genes are given only for firm matches. Some rows have no size entry. The others give once, few or many, or a class for an expanded clone.

TRBV7-2	TRBD1	few	TRBJ1-3	CASSLSPGQEGNTIYF	TGTGCCAGCAGCTTATCTCCGGGACAGGAGGGAAACACCATATATTTT
TRBV3-1/TRBV3-2	TRBD1	NA	TRBJ1-2	CASSLGGAGQGHRGYTF	TGTGCCAGCAGCCTTGGGGGGGCAGGACAGGGACATAGGGGCTACACCTTC
TRBV6-5	NA	NA	TRBJ1-4	CASSFGGLGEKLFF	TGTGCCAGCTCCTTCGGGGGGCTGGGGGAAAAACTGTTTTTT
TRBV6-2/TRBV6-3	NA	NA	TRBJ2-5	CASSRGLGETQYF	TGTGCCAGCAGTCGGGGACTGGGGGAGACCCAGTACTTC
TRBV5-5	TRBD1	NA	TRBJ2-1	CASSHLPGTGNNEQFF	TGTGCCAGCAGCCACCTCCCCGGGACAGGGAACAATGAGCAGTTCTTC
TRBV5-8	TRBD2	NA	TRBJ2-5	CASSLRLAGGETQYF	TGTGCCAGCAGCTTACGACTAGCGGGAGGAGAGACCCAGTACTTC
TRBV6-5	TRBD2	NA	TRBJ2-7	CASTRAGTSVEQYF	TGTGCCAGCACCCGTGCCGGGACTAGCGTCGAGCAGTACTTC
TRBV30	TRBD1	NA	TRBJ1-3	CAWSYQGASDTIYF	TGTGCCTGGAGTTACCAGGGGGCGTCGGACACCATATATTTT
TRBV10-3	TRBD2	NA	TRBJ2-7	CAISDVVGTSGKAHEQYF	TGTGCCATCAGTGATGTAGTTGGGACTAGCGGGAAGGCGCACGAGCAGTACTTC
TRBV15	NA	once	TRBJ2-1	CATSREARYNEQFF	TGTGCCACCAGCAGAGAGGCCAGATACAATGAGCAGTTCTTC
TRBV18	TRBD1	NA	TRBJ1-1	CASSLGAGGTEAFF	TGTGCCAGCTCCCTCGGGGCAGGGGGCACTGAAGCTTTCTTT
TRBV4-3	TRBD1	NA	TRBJ2-6	CASSQGAGTGEIPGANVLTF	TGCGCCAGCAGCCAAGGGGCTGGGACAGGGGAGATACCTGGGGCCAACGTCCTGACTTTC
TRBV30	NA	NA	TRBJ2-5	CAWSEEGGIETQYF	TGTGCCTGGAGTGAGGAGGGGGGGATAGAGACCCAGTACTTC
TRBV28	TRBD1	NA	TRBJ1-2	CASSLSGGYGYTF	TGTGCCAGCAGTTTATCAGGGGGCTATGGCTACACCTTC
TRBV7-2	TRBD2	NA	TRBJ2-1	CASSSPVAGLNNEQFF	TGTGCCAGCAGCTCCCCCGTAGCGGGATTGAACAATGAGCAGTTCTTC
TRBV10-3	TRBD2	NA	TRBJ2-1	CAISDTTSGTKNEQFF	TGTGCCATCAGTGATACGACAAGCGGGACTAAAAATGAGCAGTTCTTC
TRBV5-1	NA	NA	TRBJ2-7	CASSSGEGMDEQYF	TGCGCCAGCAGCTCAGGCGAGGGCATGGACGAGCAGTACTTC